The 2 T cell receptor beta chains below were found in one sample sequenced in a study of blood T cell repertoires in COVID-19. Assay used: immunoSEQ multiplex PCR; TCRdb lists only in-frame clones, some missing. The sample comprises under 450,000 clones, roughly nine tenths of which are singletons, and 2.5% to 3% rests with the top ten. The sequencing input was PBMCs or T cells enriched from blood (not recorded which). The source is a woman aged 25 to 39 who had recovered from COVID-19.

The chain couples TRBV12-3 or TRBV12-4 to TRBJ1-1; a weak D match, TRBD1 (5 bases). The CDR3 has 12 residues. Trimming pared 3 bases from V and 8 bases from J, leaving 10 bases between. This CDR3 is CASSFRGMEAFF. The CDR3 DNA follows: TGTGCCAGCAGTTTTAGGGGAATGGAAGCTTTCTTT.

This clone has just a few counts. The V call is TRBV10-3, the J call TRBJ2-4, with unresolved D. This CDR3 region has 13 residues. Germline V gives CDR1 ENHRY, CDR2 SYGVKD. V shed 0 bases and J shed 5 bases, with 5 bases lying between them. CDR3 bases: TGTGCCATCAGTGAGTCCCCGGAAAACATTCAGTACTTC. As protein: CAISESPENIQYF.